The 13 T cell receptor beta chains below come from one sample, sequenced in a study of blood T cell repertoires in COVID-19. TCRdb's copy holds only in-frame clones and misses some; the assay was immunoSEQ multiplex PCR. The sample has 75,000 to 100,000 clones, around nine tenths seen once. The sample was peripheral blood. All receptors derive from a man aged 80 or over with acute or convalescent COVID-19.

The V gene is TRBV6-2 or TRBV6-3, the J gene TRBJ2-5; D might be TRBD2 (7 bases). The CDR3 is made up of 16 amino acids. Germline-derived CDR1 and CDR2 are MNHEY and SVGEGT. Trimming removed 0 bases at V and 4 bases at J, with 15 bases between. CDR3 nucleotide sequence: TGTGCCAGCAGTTACTCCCCGCCCGGGGGGCGAGAGACCCAGTACTTC. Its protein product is CASSYSPPGGRETQYF.

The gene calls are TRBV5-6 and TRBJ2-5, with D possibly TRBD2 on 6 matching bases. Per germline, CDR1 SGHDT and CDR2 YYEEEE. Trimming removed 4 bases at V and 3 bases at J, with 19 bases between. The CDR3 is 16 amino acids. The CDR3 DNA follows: TGTGCCAGCAGCCCACTTGCTAGGACGGGAGAAGAGACCCAGTACTTC. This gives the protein CASSPLARTGEETQYF. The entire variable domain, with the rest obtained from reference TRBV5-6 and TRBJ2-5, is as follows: DAGVTQSPTHLIKTRGQQVTLRCSPKSGHDTVSWYQQALGQGPQFIFQYYEEEERQRGNFPDRFSGHQFPNYSSELNVNALLLGDSALYLCASSPLARTGEETQYFGPGTRLLVL.

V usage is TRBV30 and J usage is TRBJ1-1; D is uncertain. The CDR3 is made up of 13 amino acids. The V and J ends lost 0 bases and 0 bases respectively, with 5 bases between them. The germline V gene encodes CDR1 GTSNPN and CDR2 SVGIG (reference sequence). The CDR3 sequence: CAWSVQLNTEAFF. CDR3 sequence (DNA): TGTGCCTGGAGTGTCCAGTTGAACACTGAAGCTTTCTTT.

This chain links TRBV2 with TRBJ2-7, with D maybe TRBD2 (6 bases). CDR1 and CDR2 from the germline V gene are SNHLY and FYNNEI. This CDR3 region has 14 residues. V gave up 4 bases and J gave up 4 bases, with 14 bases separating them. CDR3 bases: TGTGCCAGCAGTGTCTGGCCGGGAGAGTACGAGCAGTACTTC. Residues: CASSVWPGEYEQYF.

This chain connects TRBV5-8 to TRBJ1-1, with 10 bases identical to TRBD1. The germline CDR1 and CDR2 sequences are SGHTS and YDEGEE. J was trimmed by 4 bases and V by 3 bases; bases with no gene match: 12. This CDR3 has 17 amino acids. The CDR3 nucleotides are TGTGCCAGCAGCTCCTCTGACAGGGGGCGACGAGGCACTGAAGCTTTCTTT. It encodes CASSSSDRGRRGTEAFF.

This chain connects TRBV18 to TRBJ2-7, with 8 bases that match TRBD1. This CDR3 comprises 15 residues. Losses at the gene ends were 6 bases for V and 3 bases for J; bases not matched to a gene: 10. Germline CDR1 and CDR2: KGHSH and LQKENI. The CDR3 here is CASSPTGGQGYEQYF. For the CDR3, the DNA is TGTGCCAGCTCCCCAACCGGAGGACAGGGCTACGAGCAGTACTTC. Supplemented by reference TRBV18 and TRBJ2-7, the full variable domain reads NAGVMQNPRHLVRRRGQEARLRCSPMKGHSHVYWYRQLPEEGLKFMVYLQKENIIDESGMPKERFSAEFPKEGPSILRIQQVVRGDSAAYFCASSPTGGQGYEQYFGPGTRLTVT.

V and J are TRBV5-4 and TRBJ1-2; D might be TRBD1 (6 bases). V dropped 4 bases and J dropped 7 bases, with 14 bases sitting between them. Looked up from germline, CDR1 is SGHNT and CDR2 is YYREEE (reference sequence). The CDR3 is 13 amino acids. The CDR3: CASSLETGSGYTF. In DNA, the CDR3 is TGTGCCAGCAGCCTTGAAACAGGGAGTGGCTACACCTTC. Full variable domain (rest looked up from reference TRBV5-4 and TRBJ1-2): ETGVTQSPTHLIKTRGQQVTLRCSSQSGHNTVSWYQQALGQGPQFIFQYYREEENGRGNFPPRFSGLQFPNYSSELNVNALELDDSALYLCASSLETGSGYTFGSGTRLTVV.

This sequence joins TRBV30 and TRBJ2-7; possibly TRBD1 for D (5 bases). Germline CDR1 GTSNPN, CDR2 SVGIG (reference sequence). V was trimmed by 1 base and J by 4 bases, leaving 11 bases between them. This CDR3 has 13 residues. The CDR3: CAWSAGAYYEQYF. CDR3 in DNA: TGTGCCTGGAGTGCTGGGGCTTATTACGAGCAGTACTTC.

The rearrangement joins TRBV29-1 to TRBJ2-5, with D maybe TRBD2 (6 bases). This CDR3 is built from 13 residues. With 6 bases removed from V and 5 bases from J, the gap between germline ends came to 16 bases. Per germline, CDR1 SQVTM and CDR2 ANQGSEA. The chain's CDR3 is CSVGPGGRETQYF. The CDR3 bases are TGCAGCGTGGGACCCGGAGGGCGGGAGACCCAGTACTTC.

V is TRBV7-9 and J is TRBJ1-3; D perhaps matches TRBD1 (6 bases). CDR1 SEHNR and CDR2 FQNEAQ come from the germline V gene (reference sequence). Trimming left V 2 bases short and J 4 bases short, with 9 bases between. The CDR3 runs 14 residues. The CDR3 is CASSLPGVGNTIYF. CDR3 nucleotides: TGTGCCAGCAGCTTACCAGGGGTAGGAAACACCATATATTTT.

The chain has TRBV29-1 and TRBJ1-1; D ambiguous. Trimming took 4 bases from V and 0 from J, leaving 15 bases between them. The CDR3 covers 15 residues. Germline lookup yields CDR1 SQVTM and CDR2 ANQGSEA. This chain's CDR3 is CSVVFIARMNTEAFF. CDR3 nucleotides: TGCAGCGTTGTCTTTATCGCCAGAATGAACACTGAAGCTTTCTTT.

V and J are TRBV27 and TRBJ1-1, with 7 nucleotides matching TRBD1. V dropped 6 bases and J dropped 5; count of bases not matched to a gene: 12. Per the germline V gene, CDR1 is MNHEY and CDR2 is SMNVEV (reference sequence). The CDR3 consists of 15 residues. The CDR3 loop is CASSQGEQGKTEAFF. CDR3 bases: TGTGCCAGCAGCCAAGGGGAACAGGGGAAGACTGAAGCTTTCTTT.

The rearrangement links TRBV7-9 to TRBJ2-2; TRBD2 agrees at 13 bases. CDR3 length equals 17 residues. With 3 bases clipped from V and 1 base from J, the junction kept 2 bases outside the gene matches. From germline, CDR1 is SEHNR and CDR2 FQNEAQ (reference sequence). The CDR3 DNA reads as TGTGCCAGCAGCTTCGGACTAGCGGGAGTGAACACCGGGGAGCTGTTTTTT. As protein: CASSFGLAGVNTGELFF. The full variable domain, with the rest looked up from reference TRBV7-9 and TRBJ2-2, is DTGVSQNPRHKITKRGQNVTFRCDPISEHNRLYWYRQTLGQGPEFLTYFQNEAQLEKSRLLSDRFSAERPKGSFSTLEIQRTEQGDSAMYLCASSFGLAGVNTGELFFGEGSRLTVL.